This T cell receptor (beta chain) comes out of a study of shared clonotypes between healthy human individuals. Assay execution took place at the deep level. Sorted-subset replicate PCRs used about 200 ng of genomic DNA. This amount corresponded to about 30,000 T cell genomes. Only in-frame clones appear in the TCRdb table, and some are missing; sequencing was by immunoSEQ multiplex PCR. Of about 1 million clones detected, roughly 80% appear once; the ten largest clones hold approximately 1.3%. The authors divided CD4+ cells into CD45RA+ naive and CD45RA-negative memory subsets. Trimming shortened V by 5 bases and J by 11 bases, and 25 bases separated the two germline ends. The length of the CDR3 is 17 residues. Looked up from germline, CDR1 is SEHNR and CDR2 is FQNEAQ (reference sequence).

Sequenced material: memory CD4+ T cells sorted from blood. Regarding subset: CD45RA-negative fraction. This TCR was sampled from a man younger than 35 in good health. The chain uses TRBV7-9 and TRBJ1-6, with a possible D match to TRBD1 (5 bases). The chain's CDR3 is CASSPATPGVGSTPLHF. Here the CDR3 DNA reads TGTGCCAGCAGCCCCGCTACCCCGGGGGTTGGGTCTACACCCCTCCACTTT. Full variable domain (outside the CDR3, taken from reference TRBV7-9 and TRBJ1-6): DTGVSQNPRHKITKRGQNVTFRCDPISEHNRLYWYRQTLGQGPEFLTYFQNEAQLEKSRLLSDRFSAERPKGSFSTLEIQRTEQGDSAMYLCASSPATPGVGSTPLHFGNGTRLTVT.